This entry lists 23 T cell receptor beta chains sequenced from one sample in a study of shared clonotypes between healthy human individuals. Using immunoSEQ multiplex PCR, the repertoire was profiled, and TCRdb retains in-frame clones only, with some absent. The sample shows roughly 1,100,000 clones, about 70% of them seen only once. Sequencing was done on a sample of memory CD4+ T cells sorted from blood. Subset denoted: CD45RA-negative fraction. The receptor set was obtained from a man younger than 30 in good health.

The rearrangement uses TRBV21-1 and TRBJ1-5; the table's D gene call, TRBD1, was not cross checked with the DNA. TRBV21-1 represents a pseudogene. The length of the CDR3 is 13 residues. This CDR3 reads CASSTGANQPQHF. CDR3 nucleotides: TGTGCCAGTTCGACAGGGGCAAATCAGCCCCAGCATTTT.

The rearrangement uses TRBV5-6 and TRBJ1-4, with 9 bases identical to TRBD1. Germline V CDR1 and CDR2: SGHDT, YYEEEE. The CDR3 spans 17 residues. V lost 2 bases and J lost 0; bases outside the gene matches: 5. The CDR3 region is CASSLGTGSATNEKLFF. The CDR3 DNA sequence: TGTGCCAGCAGCTTAGGGACAGGGTCTGCAACTAATGAAAAACTGTTTTTT. The full variable domain, completed using reference TRBV5-6 and TRBJ1-4, is DAGVTQSPTHLIKTRGQQVTLRCSPKSGHDTVSWYQQALGQGPQFIFQYYEEEERQRGNFPDRFSGHQFPNYSSELNVNALLLGDSALYLCASSLGTGSATNEKLFFGSGTQLSVL.

The gene calls are TRBV11-3 and TRBJ2-3, with a possible D match to TRBD1 (6 bases). Trimming shortened V by 1 base and J by 7 bases, and 21 bases separated the two germline ends. The CDR3 is 17 residues long. Germline V gives CDR1 SGHNT, CDR2 YENEEA. Here the CDR3 DNA reads TGTGCCAGCAGCTTAGGTGCTGGCAGGGGAGATGAAAATACGCAGTATTTT. Its protein is CASSLGAGRGDENTQYF. The full variable domain, its missing parts supplied by reference TRBV11-3 and TRBJ2-3, is EAGVVQSPRYKIIEKKQPVAFWCNPISGHNTLYWYLQNLGQGPELLIRYENEEAVDDSQLPKDRFSAERLKGVDSTLKIQPAELGDSAVYLCASSLGAGRGDENTQYFGPGTRLTVL.

The rearrangement links TRBV11-2 to TRBJ2-2, with a possible D match to TRBD2 (5 bases). Deletions cut 6 bases from V and 11 bases from J, with 10 bases between. This CDR3 has 11 amino acids. Germline CDR1 SGHAT, CDR2 FQNNGV. CDR3 region: CASSVRAELFF. The DNA for the CDR3 is TGTGCCAGCAGTGTGAGGGCCGAGCTGTTTTTT.

This clone was recorded at least ten times. V and J are TRBV7-2 and TRBJ2-7; tentatively, D is TRBD2 (5 bases). Germline V gene sequence: CDR1 SGHTA, CDR2 FQGNSA. CDR3 length equals 14 residues. The V end lost 6 bases, the J end lost 5 bases, and 17 bases lay between the germline ends. Here the CDR3 DNA reads TGTGCCAGCAGTTCGGGGTTCGTGCTCCACGAGCAGTACTTC. This sequence encodes CASSSGFVLHEQYF.

The rearrangement joins TRBV15 to TRBJ2-7; 11 bases are a match to TRBD1. V dropped 6 bases and J dropped 0; count of bases not matched to a gene: 4. CDR3 length: 15 amino acids. Germline V gene sequence: CDR1 LNHNV, CDR2 YYDKDF (reference sequence). The CDR3 DNA is TGTGCCACCAGTACGGACAGGGGGCACTCCTACGAGCAGTACTTC. The encoded protein is CATSTDRGHSYEQYF.

The chain couples TRBV11-2 to TRBJ2-3; D possibly corresponds to TRBD2 (5 bases). Germline assignment: CDR1 SGHAT and CDR2 FQNNGV. The CDR3 length is 14 residues. With 5 bases removed from V and 8 bases from J, the gap between germline ends came to 17 bases. This CDR3 reads CASSPPGWVVTQYF. The CDR3 DNA is TGTGCCAGCAGCCCCCCGGGGTGGGTTGTTACGCAGTATTTT. The full variable domain, with the rest looked up from reference TRBV11-2 and TRBJ2-3, is EAGVAQSPRYKIIEKRQSVAFWCNPISGHATLYWYQQILGQGPKLLIQFQNNGVVDDSQLPKDRFSAERLKGVDSTLKIQPAKLEDSAVYLCASSPPGWVVTQYFGPGTRLTVL.

This clone was detected only a few times. The chain joins TRBV19 to TRBJ1-5, with 10 bases fitting TRBD1. The CDR3 is 15 residues long. Germline V gene sequence: CDR1 LNHDA, CDR2 SQIVND (reference sequence). V lost 7 bases to trimming and J lost 10 bases; unmatched junction nucleotides: 13. The CDR3 protein is CASNRDRGQIGPQHF. Here the CDR3 DNA reads TGTGCCAGTAACAGGGACAGGGGCCAAATAGGACCCCAGCATTTT.

This clone was detected only once. The chain is built from TRBV10-3 and TRBJ1-4, with 10 bases lining up with TRBD1. CDR3 size: 15 residues. Germline CDR1 reads ENHRY; CDR2 reads SYGVKD. V trimming: 5 bases; J trimming: 8 bases; junction bases outside the gene matches: 8. The CDR3 sequence is CAISQGDRGVEKLFF. The CDR3 region has the DNA TGTGCCATCAGTCAAGGGGACAGGGGCGTCGAAAAACTGTTTTTT.

In DNA, the CDR3 is TGTGCCAGCAGCTTAGAGAGCGCCTCCTACAATGAGCAGTTCTTC. Its protein product is CASSLESASYNEQFF. The V call is TRBV7-3, the J call TRBJ2-1; D is uncertain. Germline CDR1 reads SGHTA; CDR2 reads FQGTGA. The CDR3 runs 15 residues. V gave up 2 bases and J gave up 0 bases, with 8 bases separating them.

This clone came up a few times. This chain joins TRBV30 and TRBJ1-1; no clear D gene. V lost 7 bases and J lost 4, with 13 bases in between. From germline, CDR1 is GTSNPN and CDR2 SVGIG (reference sequence). The CDR3 runs to 12 residues. CDR3 in DNA: TGTGCCTTATCAAGGCGTGGCACTGAAGCTTTCTTT. Protein product: CALSRRGTEAFF.

The rearrangement links TRBV6-5 to TRBJ2-3, with a possible D match to TRBD1 (6 bases). Germline assignment: CDR1 MNHEY and CDR2 SVGAGI. The CDR3 is 12 amino acids. Trimming stripped 5 bases from V and 6 bases from J, with 9 bases between. The CDR3 loop is CASSLRGDTQYF. The CDR3 DNA reads as TGTGCCAGCAGTCTAAGGGGGGATACGCAGTATTTT.

Of note for this clone: One base away lies a much larger clone, so this may be a sequencing read error. Other DNA sequences within the sample encode an identical CDR3. The chain combines TRBV11-2 with TRBJ2-3; D not certain. V lost 2 bases, J lost 2 bases, and 2 bases lay in between. The germline CDR1 and CDR2 sequences are SGHAT and FQNNGV. The CDR3 consists of 12 residues. In nucleotides, the CDR3 is TGTGCCAGCAGCTTAAACACAGATACGCAGTATTTT. This gives the protein CASSLNTDTQYF.

The chain employs TRBV10-3 and TRBJ2-3; 8 bases fit TRBD2. Germline V CDR1 and CDR2: ENHRY, SYGVKD. The CDR3 is 17 residues long. J was trimmed by 3 bases and V by 6 bases; bases with no gene match: 14. CDR3 amino acids: CAISPVGAGVRTDTQYF. The CDR3 DNA reads TGTGCCATCAGCCCTGTGGGAGCGGGAGTACGGACAGATACGCAGTATTTT.

The chain combines TRBV6-6 with TRBJ2-5, with unresolved D. This CDR3 is built from 16 residues. Germline CDR1 MNHNY, CDR2 SVGAGI (reference sequence). With 3 bases removed from V and 3 bases from J, the gap between germline ends came to 17 bases. The CDR3 here is CASSYGRGQEKETQYF. In DNA form, the CDR3 reads TGTGCCAGCAGTTATGGAAGAGGCCAGGAAAAAGAGACCCAGTACTTC.

This clone came up many times. Other DNA sequences in the sample encode the same CDR3. V usage is TRBV27 and J usage is TRBJ2-7, with D maybe TRBD1 (7 bases). CDR3 length: 12 amino acids. V lost 5 bases to trimming and J lost 7 bases, with 12 bases between them. CDR1 is MNHEY and CDR2 is SMNVEV in the germline V gene (reference sequence). DNA for the CDR3: TGTGCCAGCAGTACAGGGGCGGGGGAGCAGTACTTC. It specifies CASSTGAGEQYF.

The chain uses TRBV6-1 and TRBJ2-5; possibly TRBD1 or TRBD2 for D (5 bases each). V lost 7 bases and J lost 8, with 11 bases in between. Germline V gene data show CDR1 as MNHNS and CDR2 as SASEGT. The CDR3 consists of 11 residues. CDR3 protein: CASKPGPTQYF. CDR3 bases: TGTGCCAGCAAGCCGGGGCCTACCCAGTACTTC.

The chain recombines TRBV4-2 with TRBJ2-7, with TRBD2 matching 7 bases. The length of the CDR3 is 15 residues. J was trimmed by 0 bases and V by 1 base; bases with no gene match: 3. Germline loops: CDR1 LGHNA, CDR2 YNFKEQ. Here the CDR3 DNA reads TGTGCCAGCAGCCAAGCTAGCGGTAGCTCCTACGAGCAGTACTTC. This codes for CASSQASGSSYEQYF.

V and J are TRBV18 and TRBJ2-3, with TRBD1 as a possible D gene (6 bases). Germline CDR1 is KGHSH and CDR2 is LQKENI. The CDR3 totals 14 residues. Trimming shortened V by 4 bases and J by 0 bases, and 8 bases separated the two germline ends. This CDR3 reads CASSLQGSTDTQYF. In DNA, the CDR3 is TGTGCCAGCTCACTACAGGGAAGCACAGATACGCAGTATTTT.

The CDR3 sequence: CASSLEGSGRPDTQYF. Here the CDR3 DNA reads TGCGCCAGCAGCTTGGAAGGTAGCGGGAGGCCTGATACGCAGTATTTT. The chain links TRBV5-1 to TRBJ2-3, with 10 bases that match TRBD2. V was clipped by 0 bases and J by 6 bases; unmatched bases: 7. In germline, CDR1 is SGHRS, CDR2 YFSETQ. The length of the CDR3 is 16 residues.

The genes are TRBV5-1 and TRBJ2-2; possibly TRBD2 for D (6 bases). V lost 2 bases and J 6 bases, leaving 11 bases between the germline ends. The CDR3 length is 14 residues. Germline V gene lookup returns CDR1 SGHRS and CDR2 YFSETQ. This chain's CDR3 is CASSFWTNSGELFF. For the CDR3, the DNA is TGCGCCAGCAGCTTCTGGACTAACTCCGGGGAGCTGTTTTTT.

The chain couples TRBV5-1 to TRBJ2-5; TRBD1 matches at 11 bases. The V gene's germline CDR1 is SGHRS and CDR2 YFSETQ. The length of the CDR3 is 16 residues. J lost 1 base, V lost 3 bases, and 5 bases had no gene match. The CDR3 protein is CASSSVGQGVQETQYF. For the CDR3, the DNA is TGCGCCAGCAGCTCAGTGGGACAGGGGGTCCAAGAGACCCAGTACTTC.

The chain combines TRBV10-3 with TRBJ2-2; unclear D gene. The CDR3 has 15 amino acids. V shed 0 bases and J shed 2 bases, with 7 bases lying between them. The germline CDR1 and CDR2 sequences are ENHRY and SYGVKD. The CDR3 DNA is TGTGCCATCAGTGAGTCGCCCCGAAACACCGGGGAGCTGTTTTTT. It codes for CAISESPRNTGELFF.